The 16 T cell receptor beta chains given below trace back to one sample, sequenced in a study of T-cell reconstitution after alpha-beta-depleted transplantation in children. The library targeted TCRbeta and was prepared with unique molecular identifiers. TCRdb fed the PCR reads into MiXCR, producing one record per CDR3 protein. The sample includes around 680,000 distinct CDR3 sequences, 16% of them seen just once. Sequencing used PBMCs from the stem cell graft donor, obtained from the stem cell graft. All receptors come from a human donor who donated a stem cell graft to a child with acute myeloid leukemia.

This rearrangement joins TRBV7-7 to TRBJ2-2, with 10 bases aligning to TRBD1. This CDR3 is 19 amino acids long. The V and J ends lost 5 bases and 5 bases, in that order; junction bases with no gene match: 17. Germline assignment: CDR1 SSHAT and CDR2 FNYEAQ (reference sequence). The CDR3: CASSLNPAWTGGRTGELFF. CDR3 DNA: TGTGCCAGCAGCCTAAACCCGGCGTGGACAGGGGGTAGGACCGGGGAGCTGTTTTTT. Full variable domain (rest looked up from reference TRBV7-7 and TRBJ2-2): GAGVSQSPRYKVTKRGQDVTLRCDPISSHATLYWYQQALGQGPEFLTYFNYEAQPDKSGLPSDRFSAERPEGSISTLTIQRTEQRDSAMYRCASSLNPAWTGGRTGELFFGEGSRLTVL.

The chain joins TRBV30 to TRBJ2-3; D not certain. The CDR3 contains 13 residues. V lost 1 base to trimming and J lost 2 bases, with 7 bases between them. Germline lookup yields CDR1 GTSNPN and CDR2 SVGIG (reference sequence). The CDR3: CAWSEGVTDTQYF. CDR3 sequence (DNA): TGTGCCTGGAGTGAGGGCGTCACAGATACGCAGTATTTT.

In this sample, this clonotype turned up many times. This chain links TRBV20-1 with TRBJ1-2, with D unresolved. This CDR3 comprises 13 residues. With 1 base removed from V and 0 bases from J, the gap between germline ends came to 6 bases. CDR1 is DFQATT, CDR2 SNEGSKA, per germline (reference sequence). CDR3 in amino acids: CSARVRANYGYTF. The DNA of the CDR3 is TGCAGTGCTAGAGTACGGGCTAACTATGGCTACACCTTC.

This clonotype has more than one count but fewer than ten. The V call is TRBV5-1, the J call TRBJ1-1, with TRBD1 identical over 8 bases. CDR1 is SGHRS, CDR2 YFSETQ, per germline. With 0 bases clipped from V and 5 bases from J, the junction kept 6 bases outside the gene matches. This CDR3 comprises 15 residues. CDR3 bases: TGCGCCAGCAGCTTGGAGAGGACAGGGATGACTGAAGCTTTCTTT. Residues: CASSLERTGMTEAFF. The variable domain in full, completed from reference TRBV5-1 and TRBJ1-1, reads KAGVTQTPRYLIKTRGQQVTLSCSPISGHRSVSWYQQTPGQGLQFLFEYFSETQRNKGNFPGRFSGRQFSNSRSEMNVSTLELGDSALYLCASSLERTGMTEAFFGQGTRLTVV.

The chain is built from TRBV14 and TRBJ2-5; D might be TRBD2 (6 bases). Germline V gene data show CDR1 as SGHDN and CDR2 as FVKESK. Trimming took off 0 bases at V and 1 base at J, with 15 bases between the two ends. This CDR3 contains 17 residues. CDR3 loop: CASSQEILRGGQETQYF. The CDR3 DNA sequence: TGTGCCAGCAGCCAAGAAATTTTGCGGGGAGGCCAAGAGACCCAGTACTTC.

This clonotype was found many times. The chain recombines TRBV20-1 with TRBJ1-6, with D perhaps matching TRBD1 (5 bases). Deletions cut 3 bases from V and 10 bases from J, with 16 bases between. The germline V gene has CDR1 DFQATT and CDR2 SNEGSKA (reference sequence). The CDR3 runs to 14 residues. CDR3 sequence reads: CSARLDLRGSPLHF. The DNA of the CDR3 is TGCAGTGCTAGGTTGGACCTTCGGGGCTCACCCCTCCACTTT.

In this sample, this clonotype turned up many times. The chain is built from TRBV24-1 and TRBJ2-3; weak D call: TRBD2 (5 bases). In germline, CDR1 is KGHDR, CDR2 SFDVKD. Trimming stripped 5 bases from V and 3 bases from J, with 11 bases between. The CDR3 contains 14 residues. CDR3 in DNA: TGTGCCACCAGTGCTAGGCGGGTAACAGATACGCAGTATTTT. Translating gives CATSARRVTDTQYF.

The chain combines TRBV5-1 with TRBJ2-3; D is undetermined. The germline V gene has CDR1 SGHRS and CDR2 YFSETQ. V gave up 7 bases and J gave up 2 bases, with 14 bases separating them. The CDR3 contains 14 residues. CDR3 sequence reads: CASGVSQTTDTQYF. CDR3 DNA: TGCGCCAGCGGGGTATCCCAGACCACAGATACGCAGTATTTT.

This clonotype was found many times. This chain connects TRBV12-3 or TRBV12-4 to TRBJ1-1, with unresolved D. The V end was cut by 7 bases, the J end by 0 bases, with 15 bases between. This CDR3 is built from 15 residues. The CDR3 coding sequence is TGTGCCAGCAACCCCCCTGGGATGATGAACACTGAAGCTTTCTTT. Amino acids: CASNPPGMMNTEAFF.

The table lists this clonotype with a few counts. J is TRBJ2-1 and V is TRBV6-2 or TRBV6-3; TRBD2 agrees at 14 bases. Trimming at V came to 6 bases and at J to 2 bases, leaving 3 bases not matched to a gene. Per the germline V gene, CDR1 is MNHEY and CDR2 is SVGEGT. The CDR3 loop spans 16 amino acids. The CDR3 sequence is CASRLGLAGAYNEQFF. DNA of the CDR3: TGTGCCAGCAGACTGGGACTAGCGGGGGCCTACAATGAGCAGTTCTTC.

This clonotype was seen once. This chain's CDR3 is CASSVVGSGGATGELFF. CDR3 coding DNA: TGTGCCAGCAGCGTGGTTGGGAGCGGGGGGGCCACCGGGGAGCTGTTTTTT. The chain combines TRBV9 with TRBJ2-2, with TRBD2 matching 10 bases. Trimming cost V 2 bases and J 4 bases; bases outside gene matches: 8. Looked up from germline, CDR1 is SGDLS and CDR2 is YYNGEE. The CDR3 has 17 amino acids.

V and J are TRBV11-2 and TRBJ2-3; TRBD2 might be the D (6 bases). The V end was cut by 1 base, the J end by 1 base, with 15 bases between. Germline CDR1 and CDR2: SGHAT and FQNNGV. CDR3 length: 17 amino acids. The CDR3 nucleotides read TGTGCCAGCAGCTTAGCCCCCCGGGGGAAGGGCACAGATACGCAGTATTTT. This translates into CASSLAPRGKGTDTQYF.

This clonotype has a handful of counts. The CDR3 DNA reads as TGTGCCAGCAGTTTATTGGCGGAAGAAAGGGAGACCCAGTACTTC. Its protein is CASSLLAEERETQYF. The V call is TRBV12-3 or TRBV12-4, the J call TRBJ2-5; D gene ambiguous. The CDR3 is 15 residues long. Trimming left V 2 bases short and J 5 bases short, with 15 bases between.

Note on this clonotype: A much larger clone sits a single nucleotide away, making a read error possible. The chain has TRBV20-1 and TRBJ2-3; TRBD1 or TRBD2 may be the D gene (5 bases each). Germline V lookup: CDR1 DFQATT, CDR2 SNEGSKA (reference sequence). The CDR3 is made up of 15 amino acids. V dropped 3 bases and J dropped 9 bases, with 22 bases sitting between them. The CDR3 DNA sequence: TGCAGTGCTAGCGTCTCCGGGGCGTTCCAAGAAACGCAGTATTTT. Translation: CSASVSGAFQETQYF.

This clonotype has ten or more counts. This chain links TRBV20-1 with TRBJ1-5; 8 bases are shared with TRBD1. The V segment lost 7 bases and the J segment 4 bases; nucleotides outside the gene matches: 15. Looked up from germline, CDR1 is DFQATT and CDR2 is SNEGSKA (reference sequence). The CDR3 covers 16 residues. The DNA for the CDR3 is TGCAGTGTAGAGGGGGGCACACAGGGGGAAAATCAGCCCCAGCATTTT. Translation: CSVEGGTQGENQPQHF.

The gene calls are TRBV7-2 and TRBJ2-1; TRBD2 agrees at 7 bases. The V gene end was trimmed by 0 bases and the J gene end by 7 bases; junction bases not matched to a gene: 6. This CDR3 comprises 15 residues. CDR1 is SGHTA and CDR2 is FQGNSA in the germline V gene. The CDR3, as DNA: TGTGCCAGCAGCTTAGCGAGCGGGGCGGGAAATGAGCAGTTCTTC. The encoded protein is CASSLASGAGNEQFF.